In this sample, the clone carrying this T cell receptor (beta chain) turned up many times. There are 15 residues in the CDR3. J lost 3 bases, V lost 2 bases, and 4 bases had no gene match. In germline, CDR1 is KGHSH, CDR2 LQKENI. The data were taken from a study of low-dose radiotherapy and immunotherapy resistance in tumors. Study details: Patients were given intravenous nivolumab 240 mg every two weeks plus ipilimumab 1 mg/kg every six weeks.

Priming of first-strand cDNA relied on TRAV- and TRBV-specific primers (covering alpha and beta chains). PCR amplification of the TCRs was performed with Phusion for 15 to 25 PCR cycles, and it relied on a constant-region primer together with a V-primer adapter. TCRdb processed the reads anew with MiXCR; each CDR3 protein has one entry. The repertoire holds under 70,000 distinct CDR3 sequences, with about 25% as singletons. Time point given: after trial treatment. Treatment meaning: LDRT plus nivolumab, ipilimumab, low-dose cyclophosphamide and aspirin (RACIN trial). V gene TRBV18 combines with J gene TRBJ1-5; TRBD1 aligns across 7 bases. The sequence derives from a male donor with prostate cancer. Source: PBMCs, taken after low-dose radiotherapy plus immunotherapy. The CDR3 sequence: CASSPGTAINQPQHF. The CDR3 DNA reads TGTGCCAGCTCACCAGGGACAGCGATCAATCAGCCCCAGCATTTT.